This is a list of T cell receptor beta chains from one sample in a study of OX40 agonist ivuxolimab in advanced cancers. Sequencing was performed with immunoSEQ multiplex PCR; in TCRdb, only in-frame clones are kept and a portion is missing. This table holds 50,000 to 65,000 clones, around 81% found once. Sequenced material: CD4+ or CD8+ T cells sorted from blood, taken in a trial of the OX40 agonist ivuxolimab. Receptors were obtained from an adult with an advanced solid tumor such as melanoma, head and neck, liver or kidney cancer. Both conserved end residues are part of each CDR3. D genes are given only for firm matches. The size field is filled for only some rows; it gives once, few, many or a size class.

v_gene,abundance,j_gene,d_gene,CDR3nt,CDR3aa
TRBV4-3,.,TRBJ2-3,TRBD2,TGCGCCAGCAGCCAAGATCGAATAGCGGGGGATACGCAGTATTTT,CASSQDRIAGDTQYF
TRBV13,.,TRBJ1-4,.,TGTGCCAGCAGGAACACAGCTAATGAAAAACTGTTTTTT,CASRNTANEKLFF
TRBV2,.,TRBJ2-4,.,TGTGCCAGCGGTCTAGTAGGCAAAAACATTCAGTACTTC,CASGLVGKNIQYF
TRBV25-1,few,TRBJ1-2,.,TGTGCCAGCGGTGAGGAGGTAACTAACTATGGCTACACCTTC,CASGEEVTNYGYTF
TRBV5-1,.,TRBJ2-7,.,TGCGCCAGCAGCTTGGCCGCAGGGTACTCACCCTACGGGCAGTACTTC,CASSLAAGYSPYGQYF
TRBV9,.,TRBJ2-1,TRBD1,TGTGCCAGCAGCGTAGGAACAGGGGGCAATGAGCAGTTCTTC,CASSVGTGGNEQFF
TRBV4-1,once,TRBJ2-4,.,TGCGCCAGCAGCCAAGTTACGGGGACCGGAGCCAAAAACATTCAGTACTTC,CASSQVTGTGAKNIQYF
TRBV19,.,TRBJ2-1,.,TGTGCCAGTAGTACTCAGGGGGGTGAGCAGTTCTTC,CASSTQGGEQFF
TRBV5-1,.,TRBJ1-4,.,TGCGCCAGCAGCTTGAGTCCAGGGTTAAGGGAAAAACTGTTTTTT,CASSLSPGLREKLFF
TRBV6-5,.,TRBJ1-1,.,TGTGCCAGCAGTTACTCATGGGCGCGCACTGAAGCTTTCTTT,CASSYSWARTEAFF
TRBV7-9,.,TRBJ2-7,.,TGTGCCAGCAGCGACTCGGACGAGCAGTACTTC,CASSDSDEQYF
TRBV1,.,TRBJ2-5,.,TGCACCAGCAGCCAAGGCCGGACTCCTCAAGAGACCCAGTACTTC,CTSSQGRTPQETQYF
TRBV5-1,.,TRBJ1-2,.,TGCGCCAGCAGCTTGGAAAGCAAGAACTATGGCTACACCTTC,CASSLESKNYGYTF
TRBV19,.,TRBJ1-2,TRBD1,TGTGCCAGTAGGGGGACAGGCTTCTATGGCTACACCTTC,CASRGTGFYGYTF
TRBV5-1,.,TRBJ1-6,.,TGCGCCAGCAGCTTGGAGAGGTCCCCGGAAAATTCACCCCTCCACTTT,CASSLERSPENSPLHF
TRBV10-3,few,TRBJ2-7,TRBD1,TGTGCCGCGGCAGGGGGCTACGAGCAGTACTTC,CAAAGGYEQYF
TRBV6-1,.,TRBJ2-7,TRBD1,TGTGCCAGTCGGGACAGGGCAATTGACGAGCAGTACTTC,CASRDRAIDEQYF
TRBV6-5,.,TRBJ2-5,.,TGTGCCAGCAGTTACTCAGGGGAGGAGACCCAGTACTTC,CASSYSGEETQYF
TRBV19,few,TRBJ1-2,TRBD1,TGTGCCAGTAGCCCCGGACAGGGGATCGGTGGCTACACCTTC,CASSPGQGIGGYTF
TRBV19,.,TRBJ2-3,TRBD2,TGTGCCAGTAGAGCGGGGGGGCGCGCAGATACGCAGTATTTT,CASRAGGRADTQYF
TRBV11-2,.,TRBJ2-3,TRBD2,TGTGCCAGCAGCTCGCGGGGGGACCGCACAGATACGCAGTATTTT,CASSSRGDRTDTQYF
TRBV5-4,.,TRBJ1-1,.,TGTGCCAGCCGGTTTTGGGGGAGGCAAGAAGCTTTCTTT,CASRFWGRQEAFF
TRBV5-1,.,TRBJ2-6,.,TGCGCCAGCAGCCTGGGCGCGTCTGGGGCCAACGTCCTGACTTTC,CASSLGASGANVLTF
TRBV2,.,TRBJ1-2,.,TGTGCCAGCAGTGAAGGCTTTTCAACAGCCTATAACTATGGCTACACCTTC,CASSEGFSTAYNYGYTF
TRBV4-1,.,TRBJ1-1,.,TGCGCCAGCAGCCGACTCCCGGGACACCATAGCGTACGGACTGAAGCTTTCTTT,CASSRLPGHHSVRTEAFF